Here is one T cell receptor beta chain with its context. This sample is drawn from a study of T-cell reconstitution after alpha-beta-depleted transplantation in children. A TCRbeta library incorporating unique molecular identifiers was prepared. TCRdb redid the calling of the PCR reads with MiXCR, one entry per CDR3 protein. The sample comprises hundreds of thousands of distinct CDR3 sequences, 13% of which are singletons, and around 4.5% rests with the top ten. Per the germline V gene, CDR1 is KGHSH and CDR2 is LQKENI. The CDR3 has 13 residues. Trimming took off 3 bases at V and 11 bases at J, with 16 bases between the two ends.

The sample in question was PBMCs, obtained from the stem cell graft. This TCR was sampled from a human donor who donated a stem cell graft to a child with Fanconi anemia. This rearrangement joins TRBV18 to TRBJ1-1; a possible D gene is TRBD1 (6 bases). The CDR3 nucleotides read TGTGCCAGCTCACCCCCGGGACAAACCAGGGCTTTCTTT. As protein: CASSPPGQTRAFF.